A single sample gave rise to the 32 T cell receptor beta chains below, sequenced in a study of blood T cell repertoires in COVID-19. Data came from immunoSEQ multiplex PCR; TCRdb stores just in-frame clones and leaves some out. Among about 58,000 clones, around 81% were seen once, and the ten largest hold around 9.1%. The sequenced sample was peripheral blood. The receptors originated from an elderly man with COVID-19, enrolled during active disease.

This chain uses TRBV2 with TRBJ1-5; D not certain. The CDR3 is made up of 14 amino acids. Germline assignment: CDR1 SNHLY and CDR2 FYNNEI. V gave up 8 bases and J gave up 2 bases, with 13 bases separating them. The CDR3 loop reads CASGIGEGNQPQHF. The CDR3 DNA reads TGTGCCAGCGGGATCGGGGAGGGCAATCAGCCCCAGCATTTT.

The genes are TRBV9 and TRBJ2-3; D call uncertain. Trimming left V 2 bases short and J 6 bases short, with 10 bases between. CDR3 length: 13 amino acids. Germline values: CDR1 SGDLS, CDR2 YYNGEE. The CDR3 DNA reads TGTGCCAGCAGCGTCTACCCCTACGATACGCAGTATTTT. It specifies CASSVYPYDTQYF.

This chain connects TRBV19 to TRBJ1-2; D is ambiguous. Trimming cost V 6 bases and J 4 bases, with 9 bases left between them. The CDR3 consists of 12 residues. Germline CDR1 and CDR2: LNHDA and SQIVND (reference sequence). The chain's CDR3 is CASSREGYGYTF. CDR3 sequence (DNA): TGTGCCAGTAGCCGGGAAGGCTATGGCTACACCTTC.

This clone was seen more than once but under ten times. The chain links TRBV6-5 to TRBJ2-7; D is undetermined. The CDR3 totals 12 residues. With 4 bases removed from V and 3 bases from J, the gap between germline ends came to 7 bases. Germline lookup yields CDR1 MNHEY and CDR2 SVGAGI. CDR3 region: CASSLVSYEQYV. CDR3 sequence (DNA): TGTGCCAGCAGTTTAGTAAGCTACGAGCAGTACGTC.

The chain joins TRBV5-1 to TRBJ1-4, with 7 bases aligning to TRBD1. V lost 0 bases to trimming and J lost 7 bases; unmatched junction nucleotides: 3. CDR3 length equals 14 residues. CDR1 and CDR2 from the germline V gene are SGHRS and YFSETQ. The CDR3: CASSLEGAGEKLFF. CDR3 coding DNA: TGCGCCAGCAGCTTGGAGGGGGCTGGTGAAAAACTGTTTTTT.

The chain combines TRBV5-4 with TRBJ1-3; tentatively, D is TRBD1 (6 bases). Trimming removed 0 bases at V and 3 bases at J, with 10 bases between. Germline lookup yields CDR1 SGHNT and CDR2 YYREEE (reference sequence). CDR3 length: 15 residues. The DNA of the CDR3 is TGTGCCAGCAGCTTGGATGGGGGCGGTGGAAACACCATATATTTT. It yields the protein CASSLDGGGGNTIYF. Using reference TRBV5-4 and TRBJ1-3 for the parts outside the CDR3, the full variable domain is ETGVTQSPTHLIKTRGQQVTLRCSSQSGHNTVSWYQQALGQGPQFIFQYYREEENGRGNFPPRFSGLQFPNYSSELNVNALELDDSALYLCASSLDGGGGNTIYFGEGSWLTVV.

In this sample, this clone turned up once. V gene TRBV10-3 combines with J gene TRBJ1-1; no definite D call. Trimming pared 6 bases from V and 1 base from J, leaving 15 bases between. CDR3 length: 15 amino acids. Per the germline V gene, CDR1 is ENHRY and CDR2 is SYGVKD. The CDR3, as DNA: TGTGCCATCAGCTCATCCGGGATTACGAACACTGAAGCTTTCTTT. Protein product: CAISSSGITNTEAFF.

The chain recombines TRBV9 with TRBJ1-5; TRBD1 matches 9 bases. Germline assignment: CDR1 SGDLS and CDR2 YYNGEE. J lost 4 bases, V lost 3 bases, and 5 bases had no gene match. The CDR3 spans 15 residues. For the CDR3, the DNA is TGTGCCAGCAGCGATACAGGGGGCCAAAATCAGCCCCAGCATTTT. This sequence encodes CASSDTGGQNQPQHF.

This chain links TRBV9 with TRBJ2-7, with 7 bases identical to TRBD1. V lost 3 bases to trimming and J lost 2 bases; unmatched junction nucleotides: 14. CDR1 and CDR2 (germline): SGDLS, YYNGEE. This CDR3 contains 17 residues. The DNA of the CDR3 is TGTGCCAGCAGCGAGGGGGCCGGTGCGAACATCCCCTACGAGCAGTACTTC. This gives the protein CASSEGAGANIPYEQYF.

The chain recombines TRBV19 with TRBJ2-5; the D gene is possibly TRBD1 (6 bases). Germline CDR1 is LNHDA and CDR2 is SQIVND (reference sequence). Trimming removed 10 bases at V and 1 base at J, with 19 bases between. CDR3 length: 15 amino acids. This CDR3 reads CATAPGQIVQETQYF. The CDR3 DNA reads as TGTGCCACGGCTCCGGGACAAATAGTCCAAGAGACCCAGTACTTC.

This clone has more than one count but fewer than ten. The chain employs TRBV7-9 and TRBJ1-1; D is ambiguous. Germline V gene sequence: CDR1 SEHNR, CDR2 FQNEAQ (reference sequence). V lost 8 bases and J 0 bases, leaving 13 bases between the germline ends. This CDR3 region has 14 residues. The CDR3 spells CASRPGDMNTEAFF. As DNA, the CDR3 is TGTGCCAGCCGGCCGGGAGACATGAACACTGAAGCTTTCTTT.

V and J are TRBV2 and TRBJ2-7; the match to TRBD1 covers 10 bases. The V gene's germline CDR1 is SNHLY and CDR2 FYNNEI. Trimming at V came to 6 bases and at J to 2 bases, leaving 10 bases not matched to a gene. This CDR3 region has 16 residues. CDR3 bases: TGTGCCAGCAGGGGGACGACAGGGGGCGCCGCCTACGAGCAGTACTTC. Protein: CASRGTTGGAAYEQYF.

The chain links TRBV12-2 to TRBJ2-1; the table's D call TRBD2 went unverified against the DNA. TRBV12-2 is a documented pseudogene. This CDR3 is built from 16 residues. This chain's CDR3 is CASRERGLAGHNEQFF. The CDR3 nucleotides are TGTGCAAGTCGCGAGAGGGGGTTAGCGGGACACAATGAGCAGTTCTTC.

The chain uses TRBV18 and TRBJ2-3; D unresolved. CDR1 and CDR2 from the germline V gene are KGHSH and LQKENI. This CDR3 region has 14 residues. Trimming stripped 2 bases from V and 0 bases from J, with 6 bases between. Here the CDR3 reads CASSPTASTDTQYF. CDR3 coding DNA: TGTGCCAGCTCACCAACTGCTAGCACAGATACGCAGTATTTT. Based on the CDR3 plus reference TRBV18 and TRBJ2-3, the full variable domain is NAGVMQNPRHLVRRRGQEARLRCSPMKGHSHVYWYRQLPEEGLKFMVYLQKENIIDESGMPKERFSAEFPKEGPSILRIQQVVRGDSAAYFCASSPTASTDTQYFGPGTRLTVL.

V and J are TRBV7-2 and TRBJ1-4; no clear D gene. From germline, CDR1 is SGHTA and CDR2 FQGNSA. Between the trimmed V and J ends, which lost 1 base and 6 bases, there was a span of 12 bases. This CDR3 contains 15 residues. The DNA for the CDR3 is TGTGCCAGCAGCTTAGGCGGGGAGAGGGATGAAAAACTGTTTTTT. Encoded protein: CASSLGGERDEKLFF. The whole variable domain, remainder taken from reference TRBV7-2 and TRBJ1-4, is GAGVSQSPSNKVTEKGKDVELRCDPISGHTALYWYRQSLGQGLEFLIYFQGNSAPDKSGLPSDRFSAERTGGSVSTLTIQRTQQEDSAVYLCASSLGGERDEKLFFGSGTQLSVL.

The chain recombines TRBV4-3 with TRBJ2-1; TRBD2 agrees at 11 bases. Looked up from germline, CDR1 is LGHNA and CDR2 is YSLEER. The CDR3 runs to 16 residues. V was clipped by 4 bases and J by 6 bases; unmatched bases: 8. In nucleotides, the CDR3 is TGCGCCAGCAGCCGCGTAGCGGGGGGGTTGAGCAATGAGCAGTTCTTC. Translating gives CASSRVAGGLSNEQFF.

The CDR3 bases are TGTGCCAGCAGTTCCCCCATCGACAGAATTAATCAGCCCCAGCATTTT. Translated: CASSSPIDRINQPQHF. J is TRBJ1-5 and V is TRBV6-6, with D possibly matching TRBD1 (5 bases). Trimming stripped 4 bases from V and 4 bases from J, with 17 bases between. Germline CDR1 and CDR2: MNHNY and SVGAGI (reference sequence). CDR3 length: 16 amino acids.

This rearrangement joins TRBV4-3 to TRBJ1-1, with D possibly TRBD1 on 6 matching bases. Germline CDR1 reads LGHNA; CDR2 reads YSLEER. This CDR3 spans 16 amino acids. Trimming stripped 1 base from V and 3 bases from J, with 15 bases between. The CDR3 DNA sequence: TGCGCCAGCAGCCAAGTGTGGGGGCTCCTGGACACTGAAGCTTTCTTT. This gives the protein CASSQVWGLLDTEAFF.

The chain uses TRBV19 and TRBJ1-4, with a possible D match to TRBD1 (5 bases). The CDR3 runs to 14 residues. CDR1 is LNHDA and CDR2 is SQIVND in the germline V gene (reference sequence). Trimming pared 4 bases from V and 7 bases from J, leaving 13 bases between. CDR3 sequence (DNA): TGTGCCAGTAGTAGGTTCCAGGGCAGTGAAAAACTGTTTTTT. Translation gives CASSRFQGSEKLFF.

Only one count was recorded for this clone. The chain carries TRBV3-1 (or the pseudogene TRBV3-2) and TRBJ1-1; D ambiguous. The V gene's germline CDR1 is LGHDT and CDR2 YNNKEL (reference sequence). The CDR3 contains 10 residues. Trimming removed 4 bases at V and 10 bases at J, with 7 bases between. The CDR3 region is CASSPLAAFF. CDR3 nucleotides: TGTGCCAGCAGCCCCCTGGCAGCTTTCTTT.

The chain couples TRBV28 to TRBJ1-5; TRBD1 aligns across 8 bases. The V segment lost 3 bases and the J segment 3 bases; nucleotides outside the gene matches: 4. This CDR3 region has 15 residues. Germline values: CDR1 MDHEN, CDR2 SYDVKM. The CDR3 region has the DNA TGTGCCAGCAGTTTTGACAGGGGCACCAATCAGCCCCAGCATTTT. Translating it yields CASSFDRGTNQPQHF.

A single count supports this clone. V gene TRBV30 combines with J gene TRBJ2-1, with TRBD1 as a possible D gene (5 bases). The CDR3 has 14 residues. V lost 0 bases to trimming and J lost 3 bases, with 9 bases between them. From germline, CDR1 is GTSNPN and CDR2 SVGIG (reference sequence). The CDR3 region is CAWSVQGNYNEQFF. DNA for the CDR3: TGTGCCTGGAGTGTCCAGGGAAACTACAATGAGCAGTTCTTC.

V is TRBV4-1 and J is TRBJ2-7, with 10 bases matching TRBD2. The CDR3 length is 17 residues. V lost 0 bases and J lost 5; bases outside the gene matches: 10. Germline CDR1 reads MGHRA; CDR2 reads YSYEKL. The CDR3 protein is CASSQERGLAGAHEQYF. Written as DNA, the CDR3 is TGCGCCAGCAGCCAAGAAAGAGGGCTAGCGGGGGCCCACGAGCAGTACTTC.

The chain joins TRBV5-8 to TRBJ1-3, with 7 bases aligning to TRBD1. J was trimmed by 4 bases and V by 1 base; bases with no gene match: 2. From germline, CDR1 is SGHTS and CDR2 YDEGEE. The CDR3 is 14 residues long. In DNA, the CDR3 is TGTGCCAGCAGCTTGCAGGGGGAAGGAAACACCATATATTTT. Protein product: CASSLQGEGNTIYF.

In nucleotides, the CDR3 is TGTGCCAGCAGCGCTAGCGGGGGCGGCACAGATACGCAGTATTTT. Translation gives CASSASGGGTDTQYF. This chain joins TRBV9 and TRBJ2-3; TRBD2 matches at 10 bases. The trim removed 3 bases at V and 1 base at J, leaving 2 bases unmatched. The germline CDR1 and CDR2 sequences are SGDLS and YYNGEE. The CDR3 has 15 residues.

The rearrangement uses TRBV19 and TRBJ2-5; TRBD2 matches 8 bases. Trimming took 5 bases from V and 2 from J; bases not matched to a gene: 7. CDR1 is LNHDA, CDR2 SQIVND, per germline (reference sequence). The CDR3 contains 15 residues. CDR3 loop: CASSSRLAQQETQYF. CDR3 DNA: TGTGCCAGTAGTTCCCGACTAGCGCAGCAAGAGACCCAGTACTTC.

The table lists this clone with a few counts. The rearrangement links TRBV5-1 to TRBJ1-1, with D perhaps matching TRBD1 (5 bases). The germline gives CDR1 SGHRS, CDR2 YFSETQ. V lost 0 bases and J 3 bases, leaving 15 bases between the germline ends. This CDR3 has 16 residues. CDR3 nucleotide sequence: TGCGCCAGCAGCTTGGCTCCAGCCCAGGGTGACACTGAAGCTTTCTTT. It encodes CASSLAPAQGDTEAFF.

This chain uses TRBV4-1 with TRBJ1-5; a possible D gene is TRBD1 (6 bases). Germline V gene lookup returns CDR1 MGHRA and CDR2 YSYEKL. CDR3 length equals 17 residues. Trimming stripped 0 bases from V and 1 base from J, with 13 bases between. CDR3 nucleotide sequence: TGCGCCAGCAGCCAAGACCCGGGACAAACCAGCAATCAGCCCCAGCATTTT. It is translated as CASSQDPGQTSNQPQHF.

This clone is a singleton in its sample. CDR3 DNA sequence: TGCGCCAGCAGCCAAGTTACGGGGGAGACCCAGTACTTC. Its protein is CASSQVTGETQYF. V usage is TRBV4-3 and J usage is TRBJ2-5; weak D call: TRBD2 (5 bases). Germline-derived CDR1 and CDR2 are LGHNA and YSLEER. The CDR3 sequence is 13 residues long. V lost 1 base to trimming and J lost 5 bases, with 8 bases between them.

This clone was detected only once. The CDR3 DNA reads as TGCGCCAGCACCGTCGAAGCGAGACTCACTGAAGCTTTCTTT. Amino acid sequence: CASTVEARLTEAFF. The chain uses TRBV5-1 and TRBJ1-1, with D unresolved. This CDR3 has 14 residues. Looked up from germline, CDR1 is SGHRS and CDR2 is YFSETQ. Trimming took off 6 bases at V and 4 bases at J, with 16 bases between the two ends.

In DNA, the CDR3 is TGCAGCGTTGTAACGGGAGGGCCGGAGACCCAGTACTTC. Translated: CSVVTGGPETQYF. The J gene is TRBJ2-5, the V gene TRBV29-1, with 8 bases that match TRBD2. Germline lookup yields CDR1 SQVTM and CDR2 ANQGSEA. CDR3 length: 13 amino acids. V was clipped by 4 bases and J by 5 bases; unmatched bases: 6.

This sequence joins TRBV24-1 and TRBJ2-3; 8 positions match TRBD2. This CDR3 is 15 amino acids long. Trimming took 6 bases from V and 6 from J; bases not matched to a gene: 10. Germline-derived CDR1 and CDR2 are KGHDR and SFDVKD. The CDR3 DNA follows: TGTGCCACCAGTATCACGAGCGGGAGAGGGGATACGCAGTATTTT. It is translated as CATSITSGRGDTQYF.